One and the same sample provided the 19 T cell receptor beta chains below, sequenced in a study of T cells in Graves' hyperthyroidism and ophthalmopathy (dated by TCRdb to about 2019). Libraries were constructed by multiplex PCR. Instrument on record: Illumina HiSeq 2000. TCR beta CDR3 regions were amplified from RNA transcripts. A first-round RT-PCR of the TCR CDR3 used the HTBI primer set with the Qiagen OneStep RT-PCR kit. The public reads were run again by TCRdb, first through fastp at Q25 and then through MiXCR, and only productive beta chains were kept. Records with the same CDR3 protein are collapsed into one entry carrying the most frequent genes and DNA. The sample table shows over 300,000 distinct CDR3 sequences, and about 15% are seen once. Jointly, the top ten make up about 11% of the sample. The sequenced sample was blood. These receptors were collected from a woman aged 60-75 years with Graves' hyperthyroidism.

This clonotype appeared many times. V usage is TRBV11-2 and J usage is TRBJ1-1; D is possibly TRBD1 (5 bases). Germline V lookup: CDR1 SGHAT, CDR2 FQNNGV. The CDR3 sequence is 14 residues long. V was clipped by 7 bases and J by 2 bases, with 14 bases between them. The CDR3 DNA sequence: TGTGCCAGCACCAAGGGGACTCCCAACACTGAAGCTTTCTTT. Translation gives CASTKGTPNTEAFF.

The chain links TRBV20-1 to TRBJ2-1; 7 positions match TRBD1. Germline assignment: CDR1 DFQATT and CDR2 SNEGSKA (reference sequence). V trimming: 1 base; J trimming: 10 bases; junction bases outside the gene matches: 22. This CDR3 contains 18 residues. CDR3: CSARGQGLPSKLVYEQFF. DNA for the CDR3: TGCAGTGCTAGAGGACAGGGTTTGCCCAGCAAGTTGGTCTACGAGCAGTTCTTC.

The V and J genes are TRBV7-2 and TRBJ2-1, with D possibly matching TRBD2 (6 bases). Germline V gives CDR1 SGHTA, CDR2 FQGNSA. The CDR3 is 15 amino acids. V lost 1 base and J 3 bases, leaving 10 bases between the germline ends. Here the CDR3 DNA reads TGTGCCAGCAGCTTAGAACGGGAGTTCTACAATGAGCAGTTCTTC. Protein product: CASSLEREFYNEQFF.

In this sample, this clonotype turned up many times. The rearrangement uses TRBV5-1 and TRBJ2-7; 15 positions agree with TRBD2. Germline CDR1 reads SGHRS; CDR2 reads YFSETQ. Unmatched junction bases numbered 11, after V lost 4 bases and J lost 6 bases. This CDR3 comprises 17 residues. CDR3 loop: CASSPQGLAGGPSEQYF. The CDR3 DNA is TGCGCCAGCAGCCCACAAGGACTAGCGGGAGGGCCGAGCGAGCAGTACTTC.

This clonotype was seen many times. The chain recombines TRBV6-6 with TRBJ2-3; TRBD2 matches at 10 bases. This CDR3 is 16 amino acids long. The trim removed 0 bases at V and 4 bases at J, leaving 4 bases unmatched. In germline, CDR1 is MNHNY, CDR2 SVGAGI (reference sequence). The CDR3 here is CASSYSSGRFADTQYF. The CDR3 bases are TGTGCCAGCAGTTACTCTAGCGGGAGGTTCGCAGATACGCAGTATTTT.

The chain combines TRBV20-1 with TRBJ1-5; 7 bases match TRBD1. Germline CDR1 and CDR2: DFQATT and SNEGSKA (reference sequence). J lost 5 bases, V lost 0 bases, and 10 bases had no gene match. This CDR3 region has 16 residues. The CDR3 bases are TGCAGTGCTAGAGATCCGATAGGGGGCGCGCATCAGCCCCAGCATTTT. Translation gives CSARDPIGGAHQPQHF.

This clonotype has a count of ten or more. The chain combines TRBV27 with TRBJ1-1; 7 nucleotides line up with TRBD1. CDR3 length equals 15 residues. V shed 6 bases, J shed 1 base, and the junction held 8 bases outside the gene matches. From germline, CDR1 is MNHEY and CDR2 SMNVEV (reference sequence). The CDR3 reads CASSTWDRGNTEAFF. The CDR3 coding sequence is TGTGCCAGCAGCACATGGGACAGAGGGAACACTGAAGCTTTCTTT.

This clonotype came up a few times. The V and J genes are TRBV7-9 and TRBJ1-2; 7 bases are shared with TRBD1. The junction had 10 bases not matched to a gene; V was cut back by 4 bases and J by 2 bases. This CDR3 is built from 16 residues. Germline V gene lookup returns CDR1 SEHNR and CDR2 FQNEAQ (reference sequence). CDR3 DNA: TGTGCCAGCAGCTCCATTTCGACAGGGAGGAACTATGGCTACACCTTC. This translates into CASSSISTGRNYGYTF. Complete variable domain (other parts from reference TRBV7-9 and TRBJ1-2): DTGVSQNPRHKITKRGQNVTFRCDPISEHNRLYWYRQTLGQGPEFLTYFQNEAQLEKSRLLSDRFSAERPKGSFSTLEIQRTEQGDSAMYLCASSSISTGRNYGYTFGSGTRLTVV.

This chain uses TRBV5-4 with TRBJ2-3; D remains ambiguous. The better agreement between TRBJ1-5 and the DNA end casts doubt on the J call. This CDR3 region has 14 residues. CDR1 is SGHNT, CDR2 YYREEE, per germline (reference sequence). The CDR3 DNA reads TGTGCCAGCAGCTTACGGCTGCTCACAGATACGCAGCATTTT. Its protein is CASSLRLLTDTQHF.

This clonotype was recorded at least ten times. This chain connects TRBV18 to TRBJ2-3; a possible D gene is TRBD2 (5 bases). The CDR3 runs 15 residues. Germline CDR1 is KGHSH and CDR2 is LQKENI. V lost 1 base and J lost 5, with 13 bases in between. Here the CDR3 reads CASSPRERTGDTQYF. CDR3 nucleotide sequence: TGTGCCAGCTCACCACGGGAGCGGACGGGAGATACGCAGTATTTT.

This clonotype was observed at least ten times. The chain links TRBV5-1 to TRBJ2-1, with 8 bases identical to TRBD2. The V and J ends lost 3 bases and 0 bases, in that order; junction bases with no gene match: 5. The CDR3 spans 16 residues. The germline V gene encodes CDR1 SGHRS and CDR2 YFSETQ. The CDR3 DNA reads TGCGCCAGCAGCTCTGCCCTAGCGGGCTCCTACAATGAGCAGTTCTTC. Protein: CASSSALAGSYNEQFF.

In its sample, this clonotype was seen many times. The chain joins TRBV2 to TRBJ2-1; D unresolved. This CDR3 contains 15 residues. Per germline, CDR1 SNHLY and CDR2 FYNNEI. V dropped 1 base and J dropped 8 bases, with 15 bases sitting between them. The CDR3 DNA follows: TGTGCCAGCAGTGAAGACGGGCCCTTAATCTATGAGCAGTTCTTC. Translated: CASSEDGPLIYEQFF.

In its sample, this clonotype was seen a few times. This chain uses TRBV12-3 or TRBV12-4 with TRBJ2-2, with D uncertain. V gave up 7 bases and J gave up 6 bases, with 9 bases separating them. This CDR3 has 12 amino acids. The CDR3 reads CASNLPPGELFF. The CDR3 region has the DNA TGTGCCAGCAACCTCCCCCCCGGGGAGCTGTTTTTT.

This clonotype appeared once. The chain recombines TRBV28 with TRBJ2-2; unclear D gene. The CDR3 covers 12 residues. V was shortened by 8 bases and J by 5 bases, with 9 bases between the two germline ends. Germline V gene data show CDR1 as MDHEN and CDR2 as SYDVKM. CDR3 nucleotides: TGTGCCAGCGGGGATTTAACCGGGGAGCTGTTTTTT. Its protein is CASGDLTGELFF.

This clonotype was observed many times. The gene calls are TRBV24-1 and TRBJ2-1; 10 bases align to TRBD2. CDR3 length: 17 amino acids. The V gene end was trimmed by 3 bases and the J gene end by 0 bases; junction bases not matched to a gene: 4. CDR1 is KGHDR and CDR2 is SFDVKD in the germline V gene. As DNA, the CDR3 is TGTGCCACCAGTGATCCCATAGCGGGAGGCTCCTACAATGAGCAGTTCTTC. This gives the protein CATSDPIAGGSYNEQFF.

This clonotype was seen repeatedly, ten times or more. The V call is TRBV24-1, the J call TRBJ1-3; the D is unclear. CDR3 length equals 14 residues. V dropped 0 bases and J dropped 4 bases, with 6 bases sitting between them. Germline lookup yields CDR1 KGHDR and CDR2 SFDVKD. CDR3: CATSDLRQGNTIYF. CDR3 bases: TGTGCCACCAGTGATTTGCGGCAGGGAAACACCATATATTTT.

The rearrangement uses TRBV9 and TRBJ2-3, with 7 bases that match TRBD1. Germline lookup yields CDR1 SGDLS and CDR2 YYNGEE. The CDR3 contains 14 residues. The trim removed 3 bases at V and 6 bases at J, leaving 7 bases unmatched. This CDR3 is CASSDDRAQDTQYF. Written as DNA, the CDR3 is TGTGCCAGCAGCGACGACAGGGCCCAGGATACGCAGTATTTT.

In its sample, this clonotype was seen many times. The rearrangement uses TRBV5-1 and TRBJ2-7, with a possible D match to TRBD1 (6 bases). Looked up from germline, CDR1 is SGHRS and CDR2 is YFSETQ. With 3 bases removed from V and 2 bases from J, the gap between germline ends came to 15 bases. CDR3 length: 15 amino acids. Written as DNA, the CDR3 is TGCGCCAGCAGCTCCTCCCTGGACAGTCCCTACGAGCAGTACTTC. Protein product: CASSSSLDSPYEQYF.

This chain joins TRBV20-1 and TRBJ1-1, with 12 bases that match TRBD1. The V and J ends lost 6 bases and 8 bases, in that order; junction bases with no gene match: 4. The CDR3 length is 12 residues. Germline-derived CDR1 and CDR2 are DFQATT and SNEGSKA (reference sequence). The CDR3 sequence: CSAGTGGGEAFF. The CDR3 bases are TGCAGTGCGGGGACAGGGGGCGGGGAAGCTTTCTTT.